This T cell receptor beta chain was observed in a study of shared clonotypes between healthy human individuals. Clones were read by immunoSEQ multiplex PCR, and TCRdb kept only the in-frame ones, dropping some. The data hold around 2.1 million clones, with 85% to 95% observed a single time. Comments on this clone: Its antigen is undetermined.

The study's findings and limits: The study found 4.5% to 6% of naive CD4 clonotypes shared across a handful of donors.

The naive CD8 subset, CD45RO-negative cells positively selected for CCR7, excluded terminally differentiated effector memory CD45RA+ cells. Per the germline V gene, CDR1 is MDHEN and CDR2 is SYDVKM. This CDR3 comprises 16 residues. With 3 bases removed from V and 4 bases from J, the gap between germline ends came to 18 bases. The chain joins TRBV28 to TRBJ1-1; D remains unclear. The TCR originated in a man between 18 and 35 years old in good health. Some clones in this sample may be carry-over from other donors' samples. The sequencing input was naive CD8+ T cells from PBMCs. CDR3 sequence: CASSFGIVAEATEAFF. As DNA, the CDR3 is TGTGCCAGCAGTTTTGGGATCGTGGCGGAGGCCACTGAAGCTTTCTTT.